Described below is a single T cell receptor beta chain sequence and its context. Participant ages covered about 18 to 89 years across about 25 US areas. The CDR3 contains 16 residues. Germline-derived CDR1 and CDR2 are LGHNA and YNFKEQ. The V gene lost 0 bases and the J gene lost 0 bases, with 11 bases spanning the gap. This specimen belongs to a study of blood T cell repertoires in COVID-19. The table came from immunoSEQ multiplex PCR; TCRdb's copy has only in-frame clones and leaves some out. The sample shows 200,000 to 300,000 clones, roughly 85% of them seen only once. The rearrangement joins TRBV4-2 to TRBJ1-2; unclear D gene. The origin of this receptor is a woman aged 50 to 65 with acute COVID-19. The sequencing sample was made of PBMCs or T cells enriched from blood (not recorded which). This CDR3 is CASSQESGDPNYGYTF. CDR3 nucleotide sequence: TGTGCCAGCAGCCAAGAGTCGGGTGATCCTAACTATGGCTACACCTTC.